What follows is one T cell receptor (beta chain) and its context. Its specificity is unknown. The sample is drawn from a study of TIL therapy for anti-PD-1-resistant metastatic lung cancer. Study in general: Half of patients were current or former smokers.

The immunoSEQ assay was v3. Method: immunoSEQ multiplex PCR; TCRdb's copy keeps in-frame clones and lacks some. This sample has approximately 97,000 clones, with 55% to 75% found just once. Trimming pared 5 bases from V and 3 bases from J, leaving 8 bases between. The CDR3 is 13 residues long. Whole-study results and caveats: Many TIL product clones were absent from baseline tumor, suggesting clonal contraction.

The time point denotes: pre-treatment sample, taken before nivolumab and TIL therapy. Most excised metastases sampled were pleural nodules or supraclavicular lymph nodes. Patients then received nivolumab; progressors got lymphodepletion, TIL and IL-2. This sequence joins TRBV12-3 or TRBV12-4 and TRBJ2-1; D call uncertain. The receptor's source is a person between 30 and 79 years old with non-small cell lung cancer. Specimen: tumor tissue, collected at baseline. DNA for the CDR3: TGTGCCAGCAGTCCCCCGGTCTACAATGAGCAGTTCTTC. Its protein is CASSPPVYNEQFF.